These 23 T cell receptor beta chains came from one sample sequenced in a study of cytomegalovirus exposure and HLA in healthy donors. The study ran its PCR with 60 Vbeta and 13 Jbeta primers. Here immunoSEQ multiplex PCR was the method, and the copy in TCRdb shows in-frame clones only, minus some. There are over 200,000 clones in the sample, with over 0.75% held by the top ten. Sequenced material: PBMCs. The receptors originated from a woman in her 30s in good health and CMV-seropositive.

The genes are TRBV4-3 and TRBJ1-2, with TRBD1 matching over 11 bases. Germline loops: CDR1 LGHNA, CDR2 YSLEER. The J segment lost 7 bases and the V segment lost 1 base, leaving 5 bases of the junction unmatched. The CDR3 is 15 residues long. The CDR3 protein is CASSQVGTGGSGYTF. The CDR3 coding sequence is TGCGCCAGCAGCCAAGTGGGGACAGGGGGATCTGGCTACACCTTC.

This chain links TRBV7-8 with TRBJ2-1, with TRBD2 identical over 11 bases. With 1 base clipped from V and 12 bases from J, the junction kept 8 bases outside the gene matches. This CDR3 has 15 amino acids. CDR1 is SGHVS and CDR2 is FQNEAQ in the germline V gene. CDR3 amino acids: CASSLVGSGGGGQFF. CDR3 DNA sequence: TGTGCCAGCAGCTTAGTAGGTAGCGGGGGGGGAGGGCAGTTCTTC.

This chain uses TRBV7-2 with TRBJ1-1, with D possibly matching TRBD1 (6 bases). The CDR3 runs to 14 residues. V was pared by 4 bases and J by 11 bases, with 20 bases between. Germline loops: CDR1 SGHTA, CDR2 FQGNSA. The CDR3 DNA reads as TGTGCCAGCAGCTCCGGACAGCCCGGGGCTAAGGCTTTCTTT. This sequence encodes CASSSGQPGAKAFF.

The CDR3 nucleotides read TGCGCCAGCAGCCAAGTCACAGAGAAAGATACGCAGTATTTT. Translation: CASSQVTEKDTQYF. The V call is TRBV4-3, the J call TRBJ2-3, with D hard to call. The CDR3 spans 14 residues. CDR1 and CDR2 (germline): LGHNA, YSLEER. The V end was cut by 1 base, the J end by 5 bases, with 10 bases between.

The chain joins TRBV19 to TRBJ1-2, with D possibly matching TRBD1 (6 bases). Trimming took 7 bases from V and 2 from J, leaving 17 bases between them. Germline CDR1 LNHDA, CDR2 SQIVND (reference sequence). CDR3 length equals 15 residues. This CDR3 reads CASTSPGHRNYGYTF. The CDR3 DNA is TGTGCCAGTACCTCACCGGGACACCGAAACTATGGCTACACCTTC.

V is TRBV5-1 and J is TRBJ1-2; the match to TRBD1 covers 7 bases. The J segment lost 4 bases and the V segment lost 3 bases, leaving 6 bases of the junction unmatched. The CDR3 consists of 14 residues. CDR1 and CDR2 from the germline V gene are SGHRS and YFSETQ. CDR3 sequence reads: CASSSGDSTYGYTF. CDR3 bases: TGCGCCAGCAGCTCCGGGGACAGTACCTATGGCTACACCTTC. The full variable domain, its missing parts supplied by reference TRBV5-1 and TRBJ1-2, is KAGVTQTPRYLIKTRGQQVTLSCSPISGHRSVSWYQQTPGQGLQFLFEYFSETQRNKGNFPGRFSGRQFSNSRSEMNVSTLELGDSALYLCASSSGDSTYGYTFGSGTRLTVV.

V gene TRBV14 combines with J gene TRBJ2-1; TRBD1 might be the D (6 bases). Trimming pared 4 bases from V and 7 bases from J, leaving 11 bases between. CDR1 is SGHDN, CDR2 FVKESK, per germline. The CDR3 loop spans 13 amino acids. In DNA form, the CDR3 reads TGTGCCAGCAGCCGAACTAGGGGGAATGAGCAGTTCTTC. This translates into CASSRTRGNEQFF.

The chain recombines TRBV19 with TRBJ2-7, with 10 bases fitting TRBD2. Germline values: CDR1 LNHDA, CDR2 SQIVND (reference sequence). The CDR3 sequence is 16 residues long. J was trimmed by 0 bases and V by 6 bases; bases with no gene match: 8. The chain's CDR3 is CASSDSGTSASYEQYF. CDR3 sequence (DNA): TGTGCCAGTAGCGATTCCGGGACTAGCGCCTCCTACGAGCAGTACTTC.

The chain combines TRBV2 with TRBJ2-3; 10 bases are a match to TRBD1. This CDR3 contains 14 residues. The germline gives CDR1 SNHLY, CDR2 FYNNEI. With V trimmed by 7 bases and J by 3 bases, 4 bases remained unmatched. The DNA of the CDR3 is TGTGCCAGCACCCGGACAGGGGGAACAGATACGCAGTATTTT. Translated: CASTRTGGTDTQYF.

The rearrangement links TRBV28 to TRBJ1-4, with D hard to call. The ends were cut back, 7 bases at V and 5 bases at J, with 5 bases in the middle. Germline assignment: CDR1 MDHEN and CDR2 SYDVKM. The CDR3 spans 11 residues. As DNA, the CDR3 is TGTGCCAGCAATGAGAATGAAAAACTGTTTTTT. It codes for CASNENEKLFF.

The J gene is TRBJ2-1, the V gene TRBV19, with 9 bases that match TRBD1. The CDR3 sequence is 15 residues long. V trimming: 5 bases; J trimming: 4 bases; junction bases outside the gene matches: 6. In germline, CDR1 is LNHDA, CDR2 SQIVND (reference sequence). CDR3: CASSDGQGPYNEQFF. The CDR3, as DNA: TGTGCCAGTAGTGACGGACAGGGGCCTTACAATGAGCAGTTCTTC. Supplemented by reference TRBV19 and TRBJ2-1, the full variable domain reads DGGITQSPKYLFRKEGQNVTLSCEQNLNHDAMYWYRQDPGQGLRLIYYSQIVNDFQKGDIAEGYSVSREKKESFPLTVTSAQKNPTAFYLCASSDGQGPYNEQFFGPGTRLTVL.

The chain couples TRBV30 to TRBJ1-5; D ambiguous. Germline-derived CDR1 and CDR2 are GTSNPN and SVGIG (reference sequence). This CDR3 comprises 14 residues. Deletions cut 4 bases from V and 3 bases from J, with 13 bases between. In DNA, the CDR3 is TGTGCCTGGAACCCGGGGAGTCACAATCAGCCCCAGCATTTT. Protein: CAWNPGSHNQPQHF. Full variable domain (missing parts from reference TRBV30 and TRBJ1-5): SQTIHQWPATLVQPVGSPLSLECTVEGTSNPNLYWYRQAAGRGLQLLFYSVGIGQISSEVPQNLSASRPQDRQFILSSKKLLLSDSGFYLCAWNPGSHNQPQHFGDGTRLSIL.

CDR3 coding DNA: TGTGCCAGCAGCTTAGAACCGGGAAACTATGGCTACACCTTC. It specifies CASSLEPGNYGYTF. V is TRBV7-9 and J is TRBJ1-2; D is uncertain. V was clipped by 1 base and J by 2 bases, with 8 bases between them. The CDR3 consists of 14 residues. Per the germline V gene, CDR1 is SEHNR and CDR2 is FQNEAQ (reference sequence).

The chain couples TRBV27 to TRBJ2-1; 10 positions agree with TRBD2. Germline loops: CDR1 MNHEY, CDR2 SMNVEV (reference sequence). V lost 2 bases to trimming and J lost 5 bases; unmatched junction nucleotides: 6. This CDR3 contains 16 residues. The CDR3 protein is CASSLALAGSHNEQFF. CDR3 nucleotide sequence: TGTGCCAGCAGTTTAGCACTAGCGGGATCCCACAATGAGCAGTTCTTC.

This rearrangement joins TRBV7-6 to TRBJ1-1, with a tentative D call TRBD1 (5 bases). Germline V lookup: CDR1 SGHVS, CDR2 FNYEAQ. Trimming stripped 5 bases from V and 1 base from J, with 14 bases between. The CDR3 runs to 15 residues. Here the CDR3 DNA reads TGTGCCAGCAGCCCCCGGGGGGGGAGGAACACTGAAGCTTTCTTT. Translation gives CASSPRGGRNTEAFF. Supplemented by reference TRBV7-6 and TRBJ1-1, the full variable domain reads GAGVSQSPRYKVTKRGQDVALRCDPISGHVSLYWYRQALGQGPEFLTYFNYEAQQDKSGLPNDRFSAERPEGSISTLTIQRTEQRDSAMYRCASSPRGGRNTEAFFGQGTRLTVV.

With regard to this clone: Compared with germline, one end of the junction differs, possibly owing to a read error. Additional DNA sequences in this sample encode the identical CDR3. The chain carries TRBV7-2 and TRBJ1-5, with D unclear. CDR1 and CDR2 from the germline V gene are SGHTA and FQGNSA. The CDR3 length is 14 residues. For the CDR3, the DNA is TGCGCCAGCAGCTTTTCCTATAGCAATCAGCCCCAGCATTTT. Amino acids: CASSFSYSNQPQHF.

V usage is TRBV5-5 and J usage is TRBJ2-1; 9 nucleotides line up with TRBD1. With V trimmed by 8 bases and J by 8 bases, 17 bases remained unmatched. Germline-derived CDR1 and CDR2 are SGHKS and YYEKEE (reference sequence). This CDR3 is built from 16 residues. The CDR3 here is CARKHRGRNGKDEQFF. The DNA for the CDR3 is TGTGCCAGAAAGCACAGGGGGCGAAACGGGAAGGATGAGCAGTTCTTC.

The gene calls are TRBV7-2 and TRBJ2-6; 12 bases are a match to TRBD1. This CDR3 region has 18 residues. Germline V gives CDR1 SGHTA, CDR2 FQGNSA. V trimming: 1 base; J trimming: 4 bases; junction bases outside the gene matches: 5. CDR3 bases: TGTGCCAGCAGCTTAGTGGGACAGGGGGCTGTGGGGGCCAACGTCCTGACTTTC. It translates to CASSLVGQGAVGANVLTF. Variable domain in full (rest from reference TRBV7-2 and TRBJ2-6): GAGVSQSPSNKVTEKGKDVELRCDPISGHTALYWYRQSLGQGLEFLIYFQGNSAPDKSGLPSDRFSAERTGGSVSTLTIQRTQQEDSAVYLCASSLVGQGAVGANVLTFGAGSRLTVL.

The chain links TRBV7-8 to TRBJ1-6; TRBD1 matches at 7 bases. The V gene end was trimmed by 3 bases and the J gene end by 4 bases; junction bases not matched to a gene: 6. The V gene's germline CDR1 is SGHVS and CDR2 FQNEAQ. This CDR3 comprises 16 residues. CDR3 residues: CASSLGETGYNSPLHF. In DNA, the CDR3 is TGTGCCAGCAGCTTGGGGGAGACAGGGTATAATTCACCCCTCCACTTT.

The chain has TRBV7-9 and TRBJ1-5, with TRBD1 as a possible D gene (6 bases). Germline-derived CDR1 and CDR2 are SEHNR and FQNEAQ (reference sequence). This CDR3 has 15 residues. V lost 1 base, J lost 6 bases, and 13 bases lay in between. The chain's CDR3 is CASSLETGGSQPQHF. For the CDR3, the DNA is TGTGCCAGCAGCTTAGAGACGGGGGGCAGTCAGCCCCAGCATTTT.

This chain links TRBV7-2 with TRBJ2-2, with D perhaps TRBD1 (6 bases). This CDR3 spans 15 amino acids. V gave up 2 bases and J gave up 6 bases, with 13 bases separating them. CDR1 is SGHTA and CDR2 is FQGNSA in the germline V gene. The CDR3 sequence: CASSLQGLGAGELFF. DNA of the CDR3: TGTGCCAGCAGCTTACAGGGGTTGGGCGCCGGGGAGCTGTTTTTT.

This rearrangement joins TRBV10-3 to TRBJ1-3; 8 positions agree with TRBD1. The CDR3 sequence is 13 residues long. V trimming: 7 bases; J trimming: 4 bases; junction bases outside the gene matches: 3. Germline assignment: CDR1 ENHRY and CDR2 SYGVKD. Written as DNA, the CDR3 is TGTGCCATCACCGGGACAGGCGGAAACACCATATATTTT. The encoded protein is CAITGTGGNTIYF.

The rearrangement links TRBV10-2 to TRBJ2-5; D may be TRBD1 (6 bases). The CDR3 consists of 13 residues. V was trimmed by 5 bases and J by 7 bases, leaving 14 bases between them. Germline loops: CDR1 WSHSY, CDR2 SAAADI. The CDR3, as DNA: TGCGCCAGCAGTTACACAGGGAGAGGGACCCAGTACTTC. This codes for CASSYTGRGTQYF.